A single sample is the source of the 10 T cell receptor beta chains below, sequenced in a study of shared clonotypes between healthy human individuals (dated by TCRdb to the early 2020s). The protocol used for the library was the immunoSEQ multiplex PCR assay. In its TCRdb copy, this immuneACCESS table keeps in-frame sequences only and misses some clones. Where compared with another copy, unresolved V genes explain less than half of these, and the others have no known cause. Recorded for this sample are approximately 2.5 million clones; 80% to 95% of them occurred a single time. The top ten constitute about 0.34% of the sample. Material: naive CD4+ T cells from PBMCs. The label giving this sample's cell subset or site can be read as: CD45RA+ positively selected. The receptors were sampled from a man aged 18-30 years in good health. Some clones in this sample may be carry-over from other donors' samples.

A remark on this clone: Different DNA sequences within this sample yield the same CDR3. This chain connects TRBV7-3 to TRBJ2-3; TRBD2 matches at 12 bases. Trimming cost V 5 bases and J 0 bases; bases outside gene matches: 6. The CDR3 is 17 residues long. Germline lookup yields CDR1 SGHTA and CDR2 FQGTGA. CDR3 coding DNA: TGTGCCAGCAGCGAAGTAGGGACTAGCGGGAGCACAGATACGCAGTATTTT. This encodes CASSEVGTSGSTDTQYF.

This rearrangement joins TRBV6-1 to TRBJ2-7; 7 bases map to TRBD1. The CDR3 contains 15 residues. CDR1 and CDR2 from the germline V gene are MNHNS and SASEGT. V was pared by 5 bases and J by 0 bases, with 7 bases of the junction left unmatched. Here the CDR3 reads CASSKPGTASYEQYF. DNA of the CDR3: TGTGCCAGCAGTAAGCCCGGGACAGCCTCCTACGAGCAGTACTTC.

This clone was picked up one time. The same CDR3 can be traced to other DNA sequences in this sample. The chain uses TRBV28 and TRBJ2-7, with 7 bases aligning to TRBD1. V lost 5 bases to trimming and J lost 4 bases; unmatched junction nucleotides: 2. The CDR3 sequence is 12 residues long. CDR1 and CDR2 from the germline V gene are MDHEN and SYDVKM. The CDR3 region is CASSRQGYEQYF. CDR3 bases: TGTGCCAGCAGTCGACAGGGTTACGAGCAGTACTTC.

V usage is TRBV4-2 and J usage is TRBJ1-3; no reliable D call. Trimming shortened V by 0 bases and J by 0 bases, and 12 bases separated the two germline ends. The CDR3 is made up of 17 amino acids. Looked up from germline, CDR1 is LGHNA and CDR2 is YNFKEQ. DNA of the CDR3: TGTGCCAGCAGCCAAGACCCAAGGTTCTTCTCTGGAAACACCATATATTTT. Encoded protein: CASSQDPRFFSGNTIYF.

This clone was found once. The chain recombines TRBV11-2 with TRBJ2-1; no firm D call. Germline assignment: CDR1 SGHAT and CDR2 FQNNGV. This CDR3 has 16 residues. V was cut by 0 bases and J by 3 bases, with 12 bases left in between. For the CDR3, the DNA is TGTGCCAGCAGCTTAGATCCGGCGGATTACTACAATGAGCAGTTCTTC. It encodes CASSLDPADYYNEQFF. Looking up the rest from reference TRBV11-2 and TRBJ2-1 gives the full variable domain: EAGVAQSPRYKIIEKRQSVAFWCNPISGHATLYWYQQILGQGPKLLIQFQNNGVVDDSQLPKDRFSAERLKGVDSTLKIQPAKLEDSAVYLCASSLDPADYYNEQFFGPGTRLTVL.

Points on this clone: Different DNA sequences within this sample yield the same CDR3. The J gene is TRBJ2-5, the V gene TRBV4-1; 7 bases map to TRBD1. The V gene's germline CDR1 is MGHRA and CDR2 YSYEKL. Unmatched junction bases numbered 2, after V lost 4 bases and J lost 0 bases. This CDR3 has 14 residues. The CDR3 loop is CASSPDRDQETQYF. The DNA for the CDR3 is TGCGCCAGCAGCCCAGACAGGGACCAAGAGACCCAGTACTTC.

This chain connects TRBV5-4 to TRBJ1-2; D possibly corresponds to TRBD1 (6 bases). Trimming took off 4 bases at V and 4 bases at J, with 20 bases between the two ends. The CDR3 is 16 amino acids. The germline CDR1 and CDR2 sequences are SGHNT and YYREEE (reference sequence). This chain's CDR3 is CASSPGRGGFSYGYTF. The CDR3 coding sequence is TGTGCCAGCAGCCCTGGACGGGGGGGCTTCTCCTATGGCTACACCTTC.

The table lists this clone with a few counts. The chain employs TRBV12-5 and TRBJ1-2; 10 bases agree with TRBD1. The CDR3 loop spans 12 amino acids. V lost 4 bases and J lost 12; bases outside the gene matches: 5. CDR1 and CDR2 from the germline V gene are LGHNT and FRNRAP. CDR3: CASGYGQGVNTF. CDR3 DNA sequence: TGTGCTAGTGGTTACGGACAGGGGGTAAACACCTTC.

The chain recombines TRBV7-9 with TRBJ2-7; D remains unclear. The germline V and J ends were trimmed by 5 bases and 3 bases, with 8 bases remaining between them. In germline, CDR1 is SEHNR, CDR2 FQNEAQ (reference sequence). CDR3 length: 12 residues. The CDR3 sequence: CASSPIHYEQYF. In DNA, the CDR3 is TGTGCCAGCAGCCCAATCCACTACGAGCAGTACTTC.

A few counts support this clone. This chain connects TRBV6-5 to TRBJ1-1; D is ambiguous. Germline CDR1 and CDR2: MNHEY and SVGAGI. The CDR3 covers 14 residues. Deletions cut 0 bases from V and 11 bases from J, with 16 bases between. The CDR3 here is CASSYSEEIPPAFF. In DNA form, the CDR3 reads TGTGCCAGCAGTTACTCGGAGGAGATCCCCCCGGCTTTCTTT.